The present TCR beta chain was sequenced within a study of T-cell reconstitution after alpha-beta-depleted transplantation in children. Study-wide results and limits: About two months after transplant, alpha-beta T cells reportedly came from several hundred expanded graft clones. It was surviving recipient T cells and thymic progenitors that gave some patients high TCRbeta diversity at day 60. One year after transplant, T-cell counts and diversity came mostly from newly produced T cells.

Trimming removed 6 bases from V and 3 bases from J, with 9 bases in between. Germline lookup yields CDR1 SGHAT and CDR2 FQDESV (reference sequence). The CDR3 has 12 amino acids. This clonotype has a handful of counts. Its target is not known. Researchers prepared the TCRbeta library using unique molecular identifiers, the study reports. TCRdb called the PCR reads again in MiXCR, with one record for every CDR3 protein. The data hold tens of thousands of distinct CDR3 sequences, with about 5% observed a single time. The chain uses TRBV11-1 and TRBJ2-7; TRBD2 is a possible D gene (5 bases). The clonotype comes from a female patient aged 2-9 years who had a stem cell transplant for aplastic anemia, so the T cells may come from the graft donor. The specimen was PBMCs, mostly from graft donor cells, collected 60 days after TCRalphabeta/CD19-depleted stem cell transplant. The CDR3 DNA reads as TGTGCCAGCAGTTCCGGGATCTACGAGCAGTACTTC. Its protein is CASSSGIYEQYF. Based on the CDR3 plus reference TRBV11-1 and TRBJ2-7, the full variable domain is EAEVAQSPRYKITEKSQAVAFWCDPISGHATLYWYRQILGQGPELLVQFQDESVVDDSQLPKDRFSAERLKGVDSTLKIQPAELGDSAMYLCASSSGIYEQYFGPGTRLTVT.